This T cell receptor beta chain emerged from a study of blood T cell repertoires in COVID-19 (dated by TCRdb to 2018 to 2021). A note on the overall study: Samples covering the acute and convalescent phases of COVID-19 were provided by collaborators in the United States, Italy and Spain. Where available, HLA class I and class II types were obtained from metadata supplied by the sample provider rather than from assay-based typing. The dataset comprised deeply sampled blood TCRbeta repertoires from subjects exposed to, actively infected with, or recovered from COVID-19. The prospective study material was composed of cDNA or gDNA derived from T cells, B-cell-depleted T cells, or PBMCs. A de-identified subject ID, COVID-19 status, age in years and sex were almost always included in the sample metadata. Samples came from the ongoing ImmuneRACE study (first 160 participants) plus 1,254 subjects from 6 global collaborators. The repertoires were released in a freely available public database meant as a resource for research on the immune response to SARS-CoV-2. Beyond this particular receptor, the publication reports: Clinical and demographic metadata were provided uncurated, with the amount varying by source and participant.

This clone appeared a few times. What antigen it recognizes has not been identified. Qualities for individual bases were not recorded, and no much larger clone is one base off. In the prospective study, participants were roughly 18 to 95 years old, resided in about two dozen geographic areas of the United States, and were enrolled through a virtual design. Cohort assignment in the prospective study relied on participant-reported clinical history from a screening survey and a study questionnaire. In the prospective study, mobile phlebotomists collected whole blood, serum and a nasopharyngeal or oropharyngeal swab from each participant. Prospective study participants could optionally give additional blood draws and questionnaires over an approximately 2-month period. Before DNA extraction, prospective study blood samples were shipped either frozen or at room temperature. Compared with germline, V lacks 4 bases and J lacks 5 bases; bases without a gene match: 3. Spanning cysteine to phenylalanine, the CDR3 consists of 15 amino acids. Here the CDR3 DNA is all that survives: 45 bases in frame from base 1. CDR1 and CDR2, looked up from the germline V gene (reference sequence), are LGHDT and YNNKEL.

The immunoSEQ Assay, a bias-controlled multiplex PCR, was used to amplify TCRbeta CDR3 regions from genomic DNA. In the source study's methods: Within the assay, amplification of reference gene primers was used to estimate how many nucleated cells each sample contained. To quantify the absolute abundance of each unique TCRbeta CDR3 rearrangement, sequence reads were collapsed and filtered. For each sample, productive Simpson clonality was calculated as the square root of Simpson's diversity index across productive rearrangements. TCRdb re-hosts the immuneACCESS table, in-frame sequences only. Its copies lack some clones; in the studies checked, an unresolved V gene accounts for under half of them, and the cause for the rest is not known. V, J and clone size are those of that table, while D and trimming were read from the DNA. The sample table records about 170,000 clones; roughly 90% of these occur just once. Together, the top ten hold 1% to 1.5% of the sample.

This chain is built from TRBV3-1 (or the pseudogene TRBV3-2) and TRBJ2-1, and 12 junctional nucleotides match TRBD2. The sequence was obtained from a human donor with acute COVID-19. The donor label of this sample is uncertain. Material: PBMCs or T cells enriched from blood (not recorded which). The CDR3 loop reads CASSLWTSGDNEQFF. The DNA sequence is TGTGCCAGCAGCCTGTGGACTAGCGGGGACAATGAGCAGTTCTTC.